This passage covers 8 T cell receptor beta chains from one sample sequenced in a study of Graves' ophthalmopathy and Graves' hyperthyroidism. Amplifying from RNA transcripts, the study obtained TCR beta CDR3 regions. An opening RT-PCR round employed HTBI primers and preceded a second-round multiplex PCR. MiXCR, applied by TCRdb to the multiplex PCR reads, yields one record per CDR3 protein. This table has just over 400,000 distinct CDR3 sequences, around 20% appearing once. Sequenced material: peripheral blood. The receptors derive from a woman under 30 with stable Graves' hyperthyroidism.

The CDR3 region is CAISESTRGVTIISEQYF. CDR3 sequence (DNA): TGTGCCATCAGTGAGTCGACCCGGGGGGTAACAATTATTAGCGAGCAGTACTTC. V is TRBV10-3 and J is TRBJ2-7, with 7 bases lining up with TRBD2. Germline V gives CDR1 ENHRY, CDR2 SYGVKD. V shed 0 bases, J shed 6 bases, and the junction held 17 bases outside the gene matches. The CDR3 covers 18 residues.

The chain combines TRBV20-1 with TRBJ1-2; 7 bases line up with TRBD1. Germline V gene data show CDR1 as DFQATT and CDR2 as SNEGSKA (reference sequence). This CDR3 has 14 residues. Trimming at V came to 3 bases and at J to 4 bases, leaving 8 bases not matched to a gene. The CDR3 DNA reads TGCAGTGCTAGGGAAGGGACAGCCGGCTATGGCTACACCTTC. This codes for CSAREGTAGYGYTF.

At least ten counts were recorded for this clonotype. This chain uses TRBV6-1 with TRBJ1-5; D might be TRBD1 (6 bases). Germline CDR1 reads MNHNS; CDR2 reads SASEGT. V lost 3 bases and J 4 bases, leaving 13 bases between the germline ends. The CDR3 has 15 amino acids. CDR3 residues: CASSDLDSLNQPQHF. CDR3 sequence (DNA): TGTGCCAGCAGTGATTTGGACAGCCTGAATCAGCCCCAGCATTTT.

Ten or more counts support this clonotype. The chain links TRBV27 to TRBJ2-2; D remains ambiguous. The length of the CDR3 is 16 residues. Germline-derived CDR1 and CDR2 are MNHEY and SMNVEV (reference sequence). V was cut by 4 bases and J by 0 bases, with 12 bases left in between. CDR3 in DNA: TGTGCCAGCAGTTCCCCCGGGTCCTCGAACACCGGGGAGCTGTTTTTT. Its translation is CASSSPGSSNTGELFF.

This clonotype came up many times. A much more abundant neighbour one base away suggests this may be a read error. The J gene is TRBJ2-5, the V gene TRBV6-2 or TRBV6-3; D is possibly TRBD2 (6 bases). The CDR3 spans 14 residues. With 8 bases removed from V and 4 bases from J, the gap between germline ends came to 17 bases. Germline-derived CDR1 and CDR2 are MNHEY and SVGEGT. The CDR3 bases are TGTGCCAGCGGTCCGAGACTAGGAGGAGAGACCCAGTACTTC. The encoded protein is CASGPRLGGETQYF.

This clonotype was picked up many times. This sequence joins TRBV25-1 and TRBJ1-1; D unclear. V was shortened by 2 bases and J by 3 bases, with 13 bases between the two germline ends. The CDR3 consists of 15 residues. From germline, CDR1 is MGHDK and CDR2 SYGVNS. Written as DNA, the CDR3 is TGTGCCAGCAGTGAACGCGGAGACTTTGACACTGAAGCTTTCTTT. Translating it yields CASSERGDFDTEAFF.

This clonotype was seen many times. The chain's CDR3 is CATSYAGNEQYF. The CDR3 nucleotides read TGTGCCACCAGTTATGCCGGCAACGAGCAGTACTTC. V usage is TRBV24-1 and J usage is TRBJ2-7; D unclear. The CDR3 has 12 amino acids. In germline, CDR1 is KGHDR, CDR2 SFDVKD. With 6 bases removed from V and 5 bases from J, the gap between germline ends came to 10 bases.

There are many counts of this clonotype. The rearrangement links TRBV11-2 to TRBJ2-2; no reliable D call. This CDR3 contains 15 residues. With 0 bases removed from V and 4 bases from J, the gap between germline ends came to 9 bases. Germline V gene data show CDR1 as SGHAT and CDR2 as FQNNGV. CDR3 region: CASSLEGRSTGELFF. CDR3 in DNA: TGTGCCAGCAGCTTAGAAGGTCGGAGCACCGGGGAGCTGTTTTTT.